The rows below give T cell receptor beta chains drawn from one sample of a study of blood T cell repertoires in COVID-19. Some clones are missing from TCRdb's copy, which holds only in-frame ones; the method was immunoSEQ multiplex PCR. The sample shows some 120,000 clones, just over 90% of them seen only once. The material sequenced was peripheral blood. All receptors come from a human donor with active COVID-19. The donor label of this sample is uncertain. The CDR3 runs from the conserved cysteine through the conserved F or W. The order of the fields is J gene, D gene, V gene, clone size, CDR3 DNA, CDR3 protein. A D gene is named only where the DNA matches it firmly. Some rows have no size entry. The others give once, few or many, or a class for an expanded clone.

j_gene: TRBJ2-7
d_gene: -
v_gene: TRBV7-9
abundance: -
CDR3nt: TGTGCCAGCAGCTTAGGACTTCCGGGCGAGCAGTACTTC
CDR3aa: CASSLGLPGEQYF

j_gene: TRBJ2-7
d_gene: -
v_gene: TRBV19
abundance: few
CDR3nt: TGTGCCAGTAGTATGTCCGGACAGTCCTACGAGCAGTACTTC
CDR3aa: CASSMSGQSYEQYF

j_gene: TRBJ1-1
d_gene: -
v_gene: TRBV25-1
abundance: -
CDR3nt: TGTGCCAGCAGCACAGAACCCCACACTGAAGCTTTCTTT
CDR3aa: CASSTEPHTEAFF

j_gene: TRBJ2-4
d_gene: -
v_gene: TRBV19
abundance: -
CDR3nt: TGTGCCAGTAGCAGACAGGAAGCCAAAAACATTCAGTACTTC
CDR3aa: CASSRQEAKNIQYF

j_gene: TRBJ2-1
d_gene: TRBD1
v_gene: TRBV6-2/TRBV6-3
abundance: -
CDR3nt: TGTGCCAGCAGTCGACGGGGACAGGGGGCTGTTGAGCAGTTCTTC
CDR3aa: CASSRRGQGAVEQFF

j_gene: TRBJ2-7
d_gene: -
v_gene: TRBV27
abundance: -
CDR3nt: TGTGCCAGCAGTCTCTCTCAGGGCTACGAGCAGTACTTC
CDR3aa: CASSLSQGYEQYF

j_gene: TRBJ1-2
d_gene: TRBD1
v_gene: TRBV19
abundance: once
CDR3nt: TGTGCCAGTAGGGGACAGCTTTTTCGATATGGCTACACCTTC
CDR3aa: CASRGQLFRYGYTF

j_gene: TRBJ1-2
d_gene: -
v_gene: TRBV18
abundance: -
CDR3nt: TGTGCCAGCTCACCATTACCGGCGGCAAGGGGGTTCTATGGCTACACCTTC
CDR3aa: CASSPLPAARGFYGYTF

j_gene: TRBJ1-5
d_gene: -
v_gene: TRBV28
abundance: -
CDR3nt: TGTGCCAGCAGTCCCGCGTTGAGGAGCAATCAGCCCCAGCATTTT
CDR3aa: CASSPALRSNQPQHF

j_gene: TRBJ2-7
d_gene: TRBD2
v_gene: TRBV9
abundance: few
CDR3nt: TGTGCCAGCAGCGGGACTAGCGGGACCTACGAGCAGTACTTC
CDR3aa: CASSGTSGTYEQYF

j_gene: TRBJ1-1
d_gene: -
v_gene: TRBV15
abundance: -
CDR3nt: TGTGCCACCAGCAGAGATGGCAAAGGGGACACTGAAGCTTTCTTT
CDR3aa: CATSRDGKGDTEAFF

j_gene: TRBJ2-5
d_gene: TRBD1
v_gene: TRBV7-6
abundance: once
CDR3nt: TGTGCCAGCAGCTTACTCCCGGGACAGGGAGCCCAAGAGACCCAGTACTTC
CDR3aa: CASSLLPGQGAQETQYF

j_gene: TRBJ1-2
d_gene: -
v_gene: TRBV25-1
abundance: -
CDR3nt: TGTGCCAGCGAGGGAGTCGTTGGGTATGGCTACACCTTC
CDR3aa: CASEGVVGYGYTF

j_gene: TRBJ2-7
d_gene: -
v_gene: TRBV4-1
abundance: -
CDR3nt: TGCGCCAGCAGCCAAGCGGGGGATGGGGGGTTTATCTACGAGCAGTACTTC
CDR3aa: CASSQAGDGGFIYEQYF

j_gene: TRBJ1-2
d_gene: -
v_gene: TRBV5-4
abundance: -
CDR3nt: TGTGCCAGCAGCTTGGACTTATCGACAGCTAACTATGGCTACACCTTC
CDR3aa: CASSLDLSTANYGYTF

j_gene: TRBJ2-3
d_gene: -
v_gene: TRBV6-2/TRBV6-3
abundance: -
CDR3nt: TGTGCCAGCAGCCCATATCGTCAGGGGAACACAGATACGCAGTATTTT
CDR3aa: CASSPYRQGNTDTQYF

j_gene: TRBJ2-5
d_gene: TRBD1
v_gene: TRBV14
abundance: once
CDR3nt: TGTGCCAGCAGCCAATCGGCTGGGACAGCCGCCGATCTCCGGGAGACCCAGTACTTC
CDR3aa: CASSQSAGTAADLRETQYF

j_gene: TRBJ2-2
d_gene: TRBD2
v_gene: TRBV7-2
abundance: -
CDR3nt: TGTGCCAGCAGCTTATCTCGATGGGGACTAGCGGCGAACACCGGGGAGCTGTTTTTT
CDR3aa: CASSLSRWGLAANTGELFF

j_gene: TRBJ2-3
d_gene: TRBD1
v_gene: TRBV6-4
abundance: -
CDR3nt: TGTGCCAGCAGTGACGGACAGGGGGCAGATACGCAGTATTTT
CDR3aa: CASSDGQGADTQYF

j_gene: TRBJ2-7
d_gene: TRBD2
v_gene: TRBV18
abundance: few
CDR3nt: TGTGCCAGCTCGCGGACTAGCGGAGACTCCTACGAGCAGTACTTC
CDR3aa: CASSRTSGDSYEQYF

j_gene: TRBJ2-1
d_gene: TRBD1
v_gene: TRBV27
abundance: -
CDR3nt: TGTGCCAGCAGTCCGCAGGGGGAGTCCTACAATGAGCAGTTCTTC
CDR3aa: CASSPQGESYNEQFF

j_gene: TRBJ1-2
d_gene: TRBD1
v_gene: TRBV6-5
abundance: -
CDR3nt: TGTGCCAGCAGTTCGCGACAGGGGACTCTCTATGGCTACACCTTC
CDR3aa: CASSSRQGTLYGYTF

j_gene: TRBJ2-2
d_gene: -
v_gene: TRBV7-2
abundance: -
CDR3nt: TGTGCCAGCAGCTTAATCCGGGTCGCGAACACCGGGGAGCTGTTTTTT
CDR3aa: CASSLIRVANTGELFF

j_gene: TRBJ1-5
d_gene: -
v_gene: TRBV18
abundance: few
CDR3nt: TGTGCCAGCTCACCAGGTCCGGGACACTCCAATCAGCCCCAGCATTTT
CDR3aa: CASSPGPGHSNQPQHF

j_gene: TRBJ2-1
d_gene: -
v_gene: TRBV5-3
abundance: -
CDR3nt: TGTGCCAGAAGCTTTAATGGTGTCACAGCCCCTTACAATGAGCAGTTCTTC
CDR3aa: CARSFNGVTAPYNEQFF

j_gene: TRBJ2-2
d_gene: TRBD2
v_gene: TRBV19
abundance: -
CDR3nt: TGTGCCAGTAGTACTAGCGGGGGGGCCTCCGGGGAGCTGTTTTTT
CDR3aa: CASSTSGGASGELFF

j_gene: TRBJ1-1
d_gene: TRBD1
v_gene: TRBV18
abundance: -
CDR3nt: TGTGCCACCAGGACAGGCAGATACACTGAAGCTTTCTTT
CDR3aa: CATRTGRYTEAFF

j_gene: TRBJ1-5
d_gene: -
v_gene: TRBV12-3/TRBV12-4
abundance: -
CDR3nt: TGTGCCAGCAGTTTAGTTGGCCAGCCCCAGCATTTT
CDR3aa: CASSLVGQPQHF

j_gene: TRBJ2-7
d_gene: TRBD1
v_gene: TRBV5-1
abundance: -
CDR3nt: TGCGCCAGCAGCTTTCGGACAGGGAACACCTACGAGCAGTACTTC
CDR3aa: CASSFRTGNTYEQYF

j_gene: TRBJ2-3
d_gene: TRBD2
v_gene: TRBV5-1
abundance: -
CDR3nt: TGCGCCAGCAGCTGGGGGGCGGGGGGACTCACAGATACGCAGTATTTT
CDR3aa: CASSWGAGGLTDTQYF

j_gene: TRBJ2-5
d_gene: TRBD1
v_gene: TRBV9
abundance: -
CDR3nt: TGTGCCAGCACCTCGGACAGGGATTATGGAGAGACCCAGTACTTC
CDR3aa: CASTSDRDYGETQYF

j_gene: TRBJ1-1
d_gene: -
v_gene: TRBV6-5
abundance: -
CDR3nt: TGTGCCAGCAACCCTAGGGGGGGGTCTGCTTTCTTT
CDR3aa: CASNPRGGSAFF

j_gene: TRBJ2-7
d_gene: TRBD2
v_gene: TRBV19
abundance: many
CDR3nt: TGTGCCAGTAGTATTGGGACTAATACTTTCTACGAGCAGTACTTC
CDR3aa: CASSIGTNTFYEQYF

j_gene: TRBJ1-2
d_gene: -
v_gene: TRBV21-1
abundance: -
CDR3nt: TGTGCCAGCAGCAAATACTACACCGGGACAGGGATAGGCTACACCTTC
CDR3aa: CASSKYYTGTGIGYTF

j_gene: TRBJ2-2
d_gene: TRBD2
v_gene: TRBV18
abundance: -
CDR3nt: TGTGCCAGCTCACCCCTCGATAGCGGGGGGAACACCGGGGAGCTGTTTTTT
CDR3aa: CASSPLDSGGNTGELFF

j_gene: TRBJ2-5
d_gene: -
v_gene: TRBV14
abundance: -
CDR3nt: TGTGCCAGCAGCCAAGTGGTAGGGAGGGAGACCCAGTACTTC
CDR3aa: CASSQVVGRETQYF

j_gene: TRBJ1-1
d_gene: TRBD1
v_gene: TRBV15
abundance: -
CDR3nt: TGTGCCACCAGCAGATTGACAGGGGGATCCCCTGAAGCTTTCTTT
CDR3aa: CATSRLTGGSPEAFF

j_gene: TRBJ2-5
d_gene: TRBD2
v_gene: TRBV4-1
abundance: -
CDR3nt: TGCGCCAGCAGCCAAGAGTGGGGGGGGGAGACCCAGTACTTC
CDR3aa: CASSQEWGGETQYF

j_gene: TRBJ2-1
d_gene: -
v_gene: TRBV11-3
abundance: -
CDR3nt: TGTGCCAGCAGCTTAGAACACAGGGTAGCTGAGCAGTTCTTC
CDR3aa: CASSLEHRVAEQFF

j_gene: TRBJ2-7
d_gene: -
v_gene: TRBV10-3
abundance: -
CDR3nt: TGTGCCATCAGTACTAGTCCCTACGAGCAGTACTTC
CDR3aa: CAISTSPYEQYF